This TCR beta chain was captured in a study of identical twins. This CDR3 contains 15 residues. Per the germline V gene, CDR1 is SGHNT and CDR2 is YENEEA. Trimming at V came to 2 bases and at J to 4 bases, leaving 6 bases not matched to a gene. In the case of this clonotype: Its antigen is not identified.

Findings and caveats of the study: Twin-shared out-of-frame alpha sequences showed excess low generation probability.

TCRdb reanalysed the 5' RACE reads using MiXCR and keeps one entry per CDR3 protein. The data contain more than 400,000 distinct CDR3 sequences, nearly 15% of them seen just once; the ten biggest clones take up nearly 0.45%. These data are also associated with another study on yellow fever vaccine responses in identical twins.

The source is a woman aged 18-35 years in good health. The chain is built from TRBV11-3 and TRBJ2-3, with 7 bases that match TRBD2. The sample was CD4+ T cells sorted from blood. The CDR3 coding sequence is TGTGCCAGCAGCTTAAAAGCGGGGCCCTCAGATACGCAGTATTTT. This codes for CASSLKAGPSDTQYF.